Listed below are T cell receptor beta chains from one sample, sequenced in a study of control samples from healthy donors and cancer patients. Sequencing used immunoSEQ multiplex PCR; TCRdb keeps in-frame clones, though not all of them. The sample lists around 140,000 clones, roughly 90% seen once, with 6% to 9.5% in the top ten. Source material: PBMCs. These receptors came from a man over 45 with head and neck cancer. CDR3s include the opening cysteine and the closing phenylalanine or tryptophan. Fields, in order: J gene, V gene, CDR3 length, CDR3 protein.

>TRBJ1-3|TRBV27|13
CASSTGSGNTIYF
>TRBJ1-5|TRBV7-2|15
CASSLGQGAGQPQHF
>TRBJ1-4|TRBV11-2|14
CASSVRPGGEKLFF
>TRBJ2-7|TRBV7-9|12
CASSLLDSEQYF
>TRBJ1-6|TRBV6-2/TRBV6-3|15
CASSYSRGVGSPLHF
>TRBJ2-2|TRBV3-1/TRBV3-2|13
CASSRGVTGELFF
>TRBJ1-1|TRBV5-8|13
CASSLRYVSEAFF
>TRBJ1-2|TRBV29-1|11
CSSGGGGGYTF
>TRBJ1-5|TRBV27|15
CASSPGTGGNQPQHF
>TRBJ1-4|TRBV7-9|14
CASSLRQNSEKLFF
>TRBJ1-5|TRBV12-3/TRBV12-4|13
CASSRETNQPQHF
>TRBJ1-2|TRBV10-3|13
CAISESVGHGYTF
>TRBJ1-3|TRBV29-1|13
CSVEAGSGNTIYF
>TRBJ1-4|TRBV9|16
CASSVVVWGINEKLFF
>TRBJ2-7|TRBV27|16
CASRALASGLSYEQYF
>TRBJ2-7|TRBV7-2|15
CASSFRDRSSYEQYF
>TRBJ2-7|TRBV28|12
CASSWGGLEQYF
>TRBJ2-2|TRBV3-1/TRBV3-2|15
CASSRQGTGVGELFF
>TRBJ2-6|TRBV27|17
CASSSRDADSGANVLTF
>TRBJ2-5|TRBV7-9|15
CASSLGGQSSETQYF
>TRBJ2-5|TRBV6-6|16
CASSRTRVRSQETQYF
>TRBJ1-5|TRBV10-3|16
CAITQCRDRDNQPQHF
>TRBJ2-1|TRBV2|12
CASSLQGHEQFF